This T cell receptor beta chain was captured in a study of blood T cell repertoires in COVID-19. Turning to the study itself: Acute and convalescent COVID-19 samples came from the United States, Italy and Spain. PBMCs, B-cell-depleted T cells, or T cells were the source of the cDNA or gDNA that made up the material.

Measured with immunoSEQ multiplex PCR; TCRdb has only the in-frame clones, and not every one. Of about 180,000 clones in the sample, around 85% were seen once. This clone was detected once. V lost 2 bases to trimming and J lost 0 bases; unmatched junction nucleotides: 4. This CDR3 has 16 residues. CDR1 and CDR2 from the germline V gene are KGHSH and LQKENI. The sample taken for sequencing was peripheral blood. This chain links TRBV18 with TRBJ2-7; 10 positions match TRBD1. The source of this sequence is a human donor with active or convalescent COVID-19. The donor label of this sample is uncertain. This CDR3 is CASSPGQGVSSYEQYF. As DNA, the CDR3 is TGTGCCAGCTCACCAGGACAGGGGGTTAGCTCCTACGAGCAGTACTTC.